Following are 9 T cell receptor beta chains from one sample sequenced in a study of blood T cell repertoires in COVID-19. The data were produced by immunoSEQ multiplex PCR, yet TCRdb's version contains in-frame clones alone and is incomplete. In the table there are 65,000 to 90,000 clones, 75% to 95% of which are singletons. What was sequenced was peripheral blood. The receptors here all came from a human donor in a cohort sampled during active COVID-19.

This clone was detected only once. The chain has TRBV2 and TRBJ2-3; 11 positions match TRBD1. Per the germline V gene, CDR1 is SNHLY and CDR2 is FYNNEI. This CDR3 has 14 residues. The ends lost 8 bases at V and 1 base at J; junction bases unmatched: 2. CDR3 sequence: CASGQGARTDTQYF. In nucleotides, the CDR3 is TGTGCCAGCGGACAGGGGGCTCGCACAGATACGCAGTATTTT. Complete variable domain (other parts from reference TRBV2 and TRBJ2-3): EPEVTQTPSHQVTQMGQEVILRCVPISNHLYFYWYRQILGQKVEFLVSFYNNEISEKSEIFDDQFSVERPDGSNFTLKIRSTKLEDSAMYFCASGQGARTDTQYFGPGTRLTVL.

This clone was seen more than once but under ten times. This chain links TRBV28 with TRBJ1-2, with D tentatively TRBD1 (5 bases). The CDR3 covers 15 residues. CDR1 is MDHEN, CDR2 SYDVKM, per germline. V was shortened by 5 bases and J by 3 bases, with 16 bases between the two germline ends. The CDR3: CASSTMGGADYGYTF. Here the CDR3 DNA reads TGTGCCAGCAGTACCATGGGAGGGGCGGACTATGGCTACACCTTC.

V gene TRBV28 combines with J gene TRBJ2-1; TRBD2 agrees at 8 bases. This CDR3 is 15 amino acids long. The junction had 4 bases not matched to a gene; V was cut back by 2 bases and J by 4 bases. Germline assignment: CDR1 MDHEN and CDR2 SYDVKM. The CDR3 loop is CASSLAGGLYNEQFF. The CDR3 DNA follows: TGTGCCAGCAGTTTAGCGGGGGGCCTATACAATGAGCAGTTCTTC.

This chain connects TRBV9 to TRBJ2-5, with D hard to call. The CDR3 is 15 amino acids. V was clipped by 2 bases and J by 4 bases, with 15 bases between them. From germline, CDR1 is SGDLS and CDR2 YYNGEE. CDR3: CASSVGAAGRETQYF. As DNA, the CDR3 is TGTGCCAGCAGCGTCGGAGCTGCTGGTAGAGAGACCCAGTACTTC. Full variable domain (rest looked up from reference TRBV9 and TRBJ2-5): DSGVTQTPKHLITATGQRVTLRCSPRSGDLSVYWYQQSLDQGLQFLIQYYNGEERAKGNILERFSAQQFPDLHSELNLSSLELGDSALYFCASSVGAAGRETQYFGPGTRLLVL.

This clone has just a few counts. This chain uses TRBV20-1 with TRBJ2-7; the D gene is possibly TRBD2 (6 bases). The CDR3 length is 11 residues. Trimming pared 3 bases from V and 6 bases from J, leaving 9 bases between. CDR1 DFQATT and CDR2 SNEGSKA come from the germline V gene (reference sequence). Here the CDR3 DNA reads TGCAGTGCTAGTGGAGGGAGCGAGCAGTACTTC. This translates into CSASGGSEQYF.

The chain is built from TRBV12-3 or TRBV12-4 and TRBJ1-1, with a tentative D call TRBD1 (5 bases). Trimming shortened V by 3 bases and J by 10 bases, and 12 bases separated the two germline ends. This CDR3 spans 12 amino acids. The CDR3 protein is CASSFNLGGAFF. The DNA for the CDR3 is TGTGCCAGCAGTTTTAACTTGGGGGGAGCTTTCTTT.

The V and J genes are TRBV5-1 and TRBJ2-5; 7 bases fit TRBD1. V shed 4 bases, J shed 2 bases, and the junction held 5 bases outside the gene matches. Per the germline V gene, CDR1 is SGHRS and CDR2 is YFSETQ. This CDR3 region has 14 residues. The CDR3 bases are TGCGCCAGCAGCCCCGGGACAGCTCAAGAGACCCAGTACTTC. It translates to CASSPGTAQETQYF.

This chain uses TRBV5-1 with TRBJ2-7, with 8 nucleotides matching TRBD1. Germline assignment: CDR1 SGHRS and CDR2 YFSETQ. V lost 0 bases, J lost 2 bases, and 10 bases stayed unmatched. This CDR3 has 17 residues. The CDR3 sequence is CASSLGLLQGVTYEQYF. The CDR3 bases are TGCGCCAGCAGCTTGGGCCTTTTACAGGGGGTTACCTACGAGCAGTACTTC.

The chain joins TRBV5-1 to TRBJ2-7; D perhaps matches TRBD1 (6 bases). The CDR3 spans 14 residues. V lost 5 bases and J lost 0, with 12 bases in between. Germline V gives CDR1 SGHRS, CDR2 YFSETQ. In nucleotides, the CDR3 is TGCGCCAGCAGTCTCGGACAGCGCTCCTACGAGCAGTACTTC. Protein sequence: CASSLGQRSYEQYF.